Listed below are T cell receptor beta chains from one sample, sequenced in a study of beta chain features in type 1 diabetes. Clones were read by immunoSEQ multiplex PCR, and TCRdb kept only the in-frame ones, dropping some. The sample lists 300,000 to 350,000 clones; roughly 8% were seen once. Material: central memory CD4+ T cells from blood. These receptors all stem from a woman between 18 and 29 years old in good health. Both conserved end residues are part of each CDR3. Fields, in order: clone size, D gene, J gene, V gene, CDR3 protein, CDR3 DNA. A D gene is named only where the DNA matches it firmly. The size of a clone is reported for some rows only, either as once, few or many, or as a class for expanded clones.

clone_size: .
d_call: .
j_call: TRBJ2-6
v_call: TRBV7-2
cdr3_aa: CASRPHGGAGANVLTF
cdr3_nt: TGTGCCAGCAGGCCTCATGGGGGCGCTGGGGCCAACGTCCTGACTTTC

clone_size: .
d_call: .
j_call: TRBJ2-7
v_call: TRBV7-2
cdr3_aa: CASSLGGSTSYEQYF
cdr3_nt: TGTGCCAGCAGCTTGGGCGGGTCGACCTCCTACGAGCAGTACTTC

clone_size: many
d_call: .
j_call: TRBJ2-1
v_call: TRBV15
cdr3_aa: CATSSHNEQFF
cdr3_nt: TGTGCCACCAGCAGCCACAATGAGCAGTTCTTC

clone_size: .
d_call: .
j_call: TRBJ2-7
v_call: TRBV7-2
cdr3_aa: CASSLAPSPYEQYF
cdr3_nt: TGTGCCAGCAGCTTAGCGCCATCCCCCTACGAGCAGTACTTC

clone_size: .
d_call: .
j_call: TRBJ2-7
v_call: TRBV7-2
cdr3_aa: CASSLEEGEQYF
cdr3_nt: TGTGCCAGCAGCTTGGAAGAGGGCGAGCAGTACTTC

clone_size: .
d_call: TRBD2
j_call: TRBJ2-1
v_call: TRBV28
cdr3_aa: CASSFQTSGRARFYNEQFF
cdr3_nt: TGTGCCAGCAGTTTCCAAACTAGCGGGAGGGCCAGATTCTACAATGAGCAGTTCTTC

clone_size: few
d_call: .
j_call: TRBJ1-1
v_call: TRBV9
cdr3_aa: CASSVQGDDAEAFF
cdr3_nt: TGTGCCAGCAGCGTGCAGGGTGATGACGCTGAAGCTTTCTTT

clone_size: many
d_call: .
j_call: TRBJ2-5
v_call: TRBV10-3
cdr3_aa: CAISESGAQETQYF
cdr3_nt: TGTGCCATCAGTGAGTCAGGAGCCCAAGAGACCCAGTACTTC

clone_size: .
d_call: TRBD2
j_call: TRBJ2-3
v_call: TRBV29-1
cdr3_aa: CSVESGRWGTDTQYF
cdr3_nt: TGCAGCGTTGAAAGCGGGAGATGGGGCACAGATACGCAGTATTTT

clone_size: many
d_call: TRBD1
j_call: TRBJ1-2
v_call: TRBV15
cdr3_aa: CATNEITGGASGYTF
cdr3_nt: TGTGCCACCAACGAAATCACAGGGGGCGCGAGTGGCTACACCTTC